The T cell receptor beta chain described here comes from a study of T-cell memory formation after mild COVID-19. Study-level points and caveats: The second-wave clones peaking on day 37 were not confirmed as SARS-CoV-2-specific. CM and EM subsets held most contracting CD4+ clones; EMRA held CD8+ ones. Clones shrinking between day 15 and 85 showed a balanced CD4/CD8 split, and those that grew later tilted toward CD4+. Pre-infection memory harbored some responding clones, suggesting cross-reactive memory joined.

Remarks on this clonotype: What it binds is unknown.

CDR3 size: 16 residues. Each CDR3 protein is one row after TCRdb ran MiXCR on the 5' RACE reads. The top ten hold approximately 21% of the sample, which has a few hundred thousand distinct CDR3 sequences, roughly a fifth seen once. Material: PBMCs or a T cell subset sorted from them (not recorded which). The TCR was taken from a man younger than 30 who had mild COVID-19 (a few samples of this study predate the infection). Cell type and time point are not known. The chain has TRBV12-2 and TRBJ2-1; the tabulated D call, TRBD1, remains unverified against the DNA. TRBV12-2 is a known pseudogene. The CDR3 loop reads CASLISEDPQGNEQFF. The CDR3 nucleotides read TGTGCAAGTCTCATCAGCGAAGATCCCCAGGGGAATGAGCAGTTCTTC.